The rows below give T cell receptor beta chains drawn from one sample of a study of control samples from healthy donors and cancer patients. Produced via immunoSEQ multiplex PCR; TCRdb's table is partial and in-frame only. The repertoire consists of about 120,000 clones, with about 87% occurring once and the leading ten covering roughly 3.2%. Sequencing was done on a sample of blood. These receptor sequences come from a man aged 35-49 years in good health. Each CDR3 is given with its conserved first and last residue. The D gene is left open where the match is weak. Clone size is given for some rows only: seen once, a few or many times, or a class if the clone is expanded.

cdr3_nt: TGCGCCAGCAGCCAAGAACGGGTAGGTTTCGAGCAGTACTTC
cdr3_aa: CASSQERVGFEQYF
j_call: TRBJ2-7
clone_size: -
d_call: -
v_call: TRBV4-3

cdr3_nt: TGTGCCAGCAGTTACTTGGCAGGTCGGAGTTCACCCCTCCACTTT
cdr3_aa: CASSYLAGRSSPLHF
j_call: TRBJ1-6
clone_size: -
d_call: -
v_call: TRBV6-5

cdr3_nt: TGTGCCAGCATCCCTAGCGGGGGCCTTAGCTCCTACAATGAGCAGTTCTTC
cdr3_aa: CASIPSGGLSSYNEQFF
j_call: TRBJ2-1
clone_size: -
d_call: TRBD2
v_call: TRBV2

cdr3_nt: TGTGCCAGCAGTGAACAGGGGAGGTACGAGCAGTTCTTC
cdr3_aa: CASSEQGRYEQFF
j_call: TRBJ2-1
clone_size: -
d_call: -
v_call: TRBV2

cdr3_nt: TGTGCCACCAAGTCAGGGAAGTTCTCCTACGAGCAGTACTTC
cdr3_aa: CATKSGKFSYEQYF
j_call: TRBJ2-7
clone_size: -
d_call: -
v_call: TRBV19

cdr3_nt: TGTGCCAGCAAGGTTCGGGGAGCAGCGGATGGCTACACCTTC
cdr3_aa: CASKVRGAADGYTF
j_call: TRBJ1-2
clone_size: -
d_call: -
v_call: TRBV2

cdr3_nt: TGTGCCAGCAGTCCCCGAGGGGGCCGCTACGAGCAGTACTTC
cdr3_aa: CASSPRGGRYEQYF
j_call: TRBJ2-7
clone_size: few
d_call: TRBD1
v_call: TRBV6-5

cdr3_nt: TGTGCCTGGAGTCCCCCGAGGGGACGGGTCCTTCTGTTCACCGGGGAGCTGTTTTTT
cdr3_aa: CAWSPPRGRVLLFTGELFF
j_call: TRBJ2-2
clone_size: -
d_call: -
v_call: TRBV30

cdr3_nt: TGCGCCAGCAGTGAGAGGGCCCTCGGGAAGAATGAGCAGTTCTTC
cdr3_aa: CASSERALGKNEQFF
j_call: TRBJ2-1
clone_size: once
d_call: -
v_call: TRBV10-1

cdr3_nt: TGTGCCAGCTCACCAAAGGATTCACAAGCTTCACCCCTCCACTTT
cdr3_aa: CASSPKDSQASPLHF
j_call: TRBJ1-6
clone_size: once
d_call: -
v_call: TRBV18

cdr3_nt: TGTGCCTGGAGACAGGGAGGGTGGTTCACCACCCGCTCCTATAATTCACCCCTCCACTTT
cdr3_aa: CAWRQGGWFTTRSYNSPLHF
j_call: TRBJ1-6
clone_size: once
d_call: -
v_call: TRBV30

cdr3_nt: TGCGCCAGCAGTCTCCAGGGGGGCCTCGCCTACAATGAGCAGTTCTTC
cdr3_aa: CASSLQGGLAYNEQFF
j_call: TRBJ2-1
clone_size: -
d_call: -
v_call: TRBV5-1

cdr3_nt: TGCAGTGCTAGTGGCGTGGAGCGAGGGCCCGTGAACACTGAAGCTTTCTTT
cdr3_aa: CSASGVERGPVNTEAFF
j_call: TRBJ1-1
clone_size: -
d_call: -
v_call: TRBV20-1

cdr3_nt: TGTGCCAGCACGACAGGGGGATACAATGAGCAGTTCTTC
cdr3_aa: CASTTGGYNEQFF
j_call: TRBJ2-1
clone_size: -
d_call: TRBD1
v_call: TRBV12-3/TRBV12-4

cdr3_nt: TGTGCCAGCAGCTTTTTACAGGGGAGCGCCGGGGAGCTGTTTTTT
cdr3_aa: CASSFLQGSAGELFF
j_call: TRBJ2-2
clone_size: -
d_call: TRBD1
v_call: TRBV11-2

cdr3_nt: TGTGCCAGCAGTGAATCGTACAGGGTGACAGATACGCAGTATTTT
cdr3_aa: CASSESYRVTDTQYF
j_call: TRBJ2-3
clone_size: -
d_call: -
v_call: TRBV6-1

cdr3_nt: TGTGCCAGCTCACAGGAAGGACAGCTAATGAACACTGAAGCTTTCTTT
cdr3_aa: CASSQEGQLMNTEAFF
j_call: TRBJ1-1
clone_size: -
d_call: -
v_call: TRBV18

cdr3_nt: TGTGCCAGTAGTTCGGGACTAGCGGGGGGGCAAGATACGCAGTATTTT
cdr3_aa: CASSSGLAGGQDTQYF
j_call: TRBJ2-3
clone_size: -
d_call: TRBD2
v_call: TRBV19

cdr3_nt: TGTGCCAGCAGCTTCAGTCAGGGGGCGGGTGGCTACACCTTC
cdr3_aa: CASSFSQGAGGYTF
j_call: TRBJ1-2
clone_size: -
d_call: TRBD1
v_call: TRBV7-2

cdr3_nt: TGTGCCAGCAGCCCGGGGACAGGGGGGTACTATGGCTACACCTTC
cdr3_aa: CASSPGTGGYYGYTF
j_call: TRBJ1-2
clone_size: -
d_call: TRBD1
v_call: TRBV7-2

cdr3_nt: TGTGCCAGCAGCCCACATCACTCCGGACCGAACAATGAGCAGTTCTTC
cdr3_aa: CASSPHHSGPNNEQFF
j_call: TRBJ2-1
clone_size: -
d_call: -
v_call: TRBV7-3

cdr3_nt: TGTGCCAGCAGCACCCGCACTAGCGGGGGGGCGACAGATACGCAGTATTTT
cdr3_aa: CASSTRTSGGATDTQYF
j_call: TRBJ2-3
clone_size: -
d_call: TRBD2
v_call: TRBV7-2

cdr3_nt: TGTGCCAGCAGCCAAGATCGACGGGCAGGGGGTTACGGGGAGCTGTTTTTT
cdr3_aa: CASSQDRRAGGYGELFF
j_call: TRBJ2-2
clone_size: once
d_call: TRBD1
v_call: TRBV14

cdr3_nt: TGCGCCAGCAGCTTGACAGGGGGAGGCAATCAGCCCCAGCATTTT
cdr3_aa: CASSLTGGGNQPQHF
j_call: TRBJ1-5
clone_size: once
d_call: TRBD1
v_call: TRBV5-1

cdr3_nt: TGTGCCAGCAGTTACGAAGGGGCTGAGTCTGAAGCTTTCTTT
cdr3_aa: CASSYEGAESEAFF
j_call: TRBJ1-1
clone_size: -
d_call: -
v_call: TRBV6-6

cdr3_nt: TGTGCCAGCAGATCCAAAAACAGGGATATCGGTGGCTACACCTTC
cdr3_aa: CASRSKNRDIGGYTF
j_call: TRBJ1-2
clone_size: -
d_call: -
v_call: TRBV5-8

cdr3_nt: TGTGCCAGCAGACCCTACGAGCGACAGCCCCAGCATTTT
cdr3_aa: CASRPYERQPQHF
j_call: TRBJ1-5
clone_size: -
d_call: -
v_call: TRBV6-5

cdr3_nt: TGTGCCAGCAGCGCGCGTACGGGGGCTCAAGAGACCCAGTACTTC
cdr3_aa: CASSARTGAQETQYF
j_call: TRBJ2-5
clone_size: -
d_call: -
v_call: TRBV7-2

cdr3_nt: TGCGCCAGCAGCAGGGACCAGGGATTGAAGGGAGAGACCCAGTACTTC
cdr3_aa: CASSRDQGLKGETQYF
j_call: TRBJ2-5
clone_size: -
d_call: -
v_call: TRBV5-1